This T cell receptor (beta chain) was captured in a study of technical replicates of blood from a few donors. Germline V lookup: CDR1 MGHRA, CDR2 YSYEKL. The CDR3 is 18 residues long. The V and J ends lost 1 base and 0 bases respectively, with 16 bases between them. Assay: immunoSEQ multiplex PCR; the TCRdb copy retains only in-frame clones and omits some. The sample records around 100,000 clones, approximately 96% being singletons. The sequencing input was T cells isolated from PBMCs. This receptor was obtained from a human donor in good health. The chain joins TRBV4-1 to TRBJ1-3; the D gene is possibly TRBD1 (5 bases). The chain's CDR3 is CASSQAMGLFSSGNTIYF. As DNA, the CDR3 is TGCGCCAGCAGCCAAGCTATGGGGCTGTTCAGCTCTGGAAACACCATATATTTT.